One and the same sample provided the 26 T cell receptor beta chains below, sequenced in a study of shared clonotypes between healthy human individuals. The naive CD8 fraction comprised CD45RO-negative cells positively selected for CCR7 and excluded terminally differentiated effector memory CD45RA+ cells. Only in-frame clones appear in the TCRdb table, and some are missing; sequencing was by immunoSEQ multiplex PCR. Of fewer than 800,000 clones in the sample, about 91% were seen once. Sequenced sample: naive CD8+ T cells sorted from blood. Receptors were obtained from a man aged 30 to 39 in good health.

V usage is TRBV7-9 and J usage is TRBJ2-7; possible D gene TRBD2, 6 bases. In germline, CDR1 is SEHNR, CDR2 FQNEAQ (reference sequence). This CDR3 has 15 amino acids. Trimming shortened V by 1 base and J by 11 bases, and 21 bases separated the two germline ends. In DNA, the CDR3 is TGTGCCAGCAGCTTAGACGTCCCCTTAGGGACTCAGGAGTACTTC. Its protein product is CASSLDVPLGTQEYF.

Remarks on this clone: This CDR3 is also generated by other DNA sequences in the sample. The J gene is TRBJ2-7, the V gene TRBV27; weak D call: TRBD2 (6 bases). This CDR3 has 14 residues. CDR1 is MNHEY, CDR2 SMNVEV, per germline (reference sequence). The V gene lost 3 bases and the J gene lost 3 bases, with 12 bases spanning the gap. The CDR3 loop is CASSLRGSGYEQYF. The CDR3, as DNA: TGTGCCAGCAGTTTGAGAGGTAGCGGCTACGAGCAGTACTTC.

This clone was detected once. V is TRBV27 and J is TRBJ1-1; no clear D gene. There are 15 residues in the CDR3. The germline V gene has CDR1 MNHEY and CDR2 SMNVEV (reference sequence). V shed 5 bases and J shed 1 base, with 14 bases lying between them. In nucleotides, the CDR3 is TGTGCCAGCAGTCCATACCAGGCATCGAACACTGAAGCTTTCTTT. Protein: CASSPYQASNTEAFF.

The genes are TRBV11-2 and TRBJ2-7, with 10 bases aligning to TRBD2. Germline V gene sequence: CDR1 SGHAT, CDR2 FQNNGV. V shed 2 bases, J shed 3 bases, and the junction held 13 bases outside the gene matches. This CDR3 comprises 18 residues. CDR3 residues: CASSLRDARTSGYYEQYF. CDR3 DNA: TGTGCCAGCAGCTTAAGGGACGCCCGGACTAGCGGATACTACGAGCAGTACTTC.

The chain combines TRBV5-8 with TRBJ2-7; D is undetermined. From germline, CDR1 is SGHTS and CDR2 YDEGEE. Trimming pared 7 bases from V and 6 bases from J, leaving 17 bases between. There are 13 residues in the CDR3. CDR3 sequence: CASGVGRASEQYF. The CDR3 DNA is TGTGCCAGCGGGGTAGGACGAGCCTCCGAGCAGTACTTC.

The table lists this clone with a count of one. This chain joins TRBV19 and TRBJ1-1; perhaps TRBD1 as D (6 bases). V lost 7 bases and J 8 bases, leaving 14 bases between the germline ends. Germline V lookup: CDR1 LNHDA, CDR2 SQIVND (reference sequence). The CDR3 consists of 12 residues. CDR3 loop: CASIGGAYEAFF. Here the CDR3 DNA reads TGTGCCAGTATTGGGGGGGCGTACGAAGCTTTCTTT.

CDR3 sequence: CASRGLAGTDTQYF. The CDR3 DNA follows: TGTGCCAGCAGGGGACTAGCGGGTACAGATACGCAGTATTTT. V is TRBV27 and J is TRBJ2-3; TRBD2 agrees at 12 bases. Germline CDR1 reads MNHEY; CDR2 reads SMNVEV (reference sequence). The J segment lost 3 bases and the V segment lost 6 bases, leaving 1 base of the junction unmatched. The CDR3 has 14 residues.

The chain uses TRBV4-2 and TRBJ2-2, with D maybe TRBD1 (6 bases). The V gene lost 4 bases and the J gene lost 1 base, with 16 bases spanning the gap. Germline values: CDR1 LGHNA, CDR2 YNFKEQ. The CDR3 spans 17 residues. CDR3 sequence (DNA): TGTGCCAGCAGCCTCGGACAGCCCATCATGAACACCGGGGAGCTGTTTTTT. As protein: CASSLGQPIMNTGELFF.

The V and J genes are TRBV30 and TRBJ2-2; D not certain. V was trimmed by 1 base and J by 7 bases, leaving 7 bases between them. From germline, CDR1 is GTSNPN and CDR2 SVGIG (reference sequence). This CDR3 region has 12 residues. The CDR3 nucleotides are TGTGCCTGGAGTGGATTGGTCGGGGAGCTGTTTTTT. It translates to CAWSGLVGELFF.

The CDR3 loop is CASSLSGRTEAFF. The CDR3 DNA reads as TGTGCCAGCAGTTTATCCGGAAGGACTGAAGCTTTCTTT. The chain combines TRBV27 with TRBJ1-1, with D unresolved. The CDR3 has 13 amino acids. V lost 0 bases and J 5 bases, leaving 7 bases between the germline ends. Germline V gene data show CDR1 as MNHEY and CDR2 as SMNVEV (reference sequence).

The chain joins TRBV27 to TRBJ2-5; perhaps TRBD1 as D (6 bases). Trimming pared 10 bases from V and 5 bases from J, leaving 14 bases between. CDR3 size: 12 residues. Germline V gene data show CDR1 as MNHEY and CDR2 as SMNVEV (reference sequence). CDR3 nucleotide sequence: TGTGCCACCCAGGGGTCTACTGAGACCCAGTACTTC. Its protein product is CATQGSTETQYF.

The rearrangement uses TRBV9 and TRBJ2-4; the D gene is possibly TRBD1 (6 bases). The CDR3 is made up of 17 amino acids. Trimming cost V 3 bases and J 3 bases, with 19 bases left between them. Germline V gene lookup returns CDR1 SGDLS and CDR2 YYNGEE. CDR3 sequence reads: CASSDPLGGANKNIQYF. CDR3 nucleotides: TGTGCCAGCAGCGATCCTCTAGGGGGTGCGAACAAAAACATTCAGTACTTC.

The chain couples TRBV5-1 to TRBJ2-5, with 8 bases identical to TRBD2. The CDR3 has 15 amino acids. Unmatched junction bases numbered 10, after V lost 4 bases and J lost 5 bases. Germline lookup yields CDR1 SGHRS and CDR2 YFSETQ. CDR3 loop: CASSGLAGNGETQYF. The CDR3, as DNA: TGCGCCAGCAGCGGACTAGCAGGAAATGGCGAGACCCAGTACTTC. Drawing the rest from reference TRBV5-1 and TRBJ2-5, the complete variable domain is KAGVTQTPRYLIKTRGQQVTLSCSPISGHRSVSWYQQTPGQGLQFLFEYFSETQRNKGNFPGRFSGRQFSNSRSEMNVSTLELGDSALYLCASSGLAGNGETQYFGPGTRLLVL.

This sequence joins TRBV7-9 and TRBJ2-7; perhaps TRBD2 as D (5 bases). In germline, CDR1 is SEHNR, CDR2 FQNEAQ (reference sequence). V shed 5 bases and J shed 7 bases, with 18 bases lying between them. This CDR3 comprises 14 residues. CDR3 region: CASSPQRNRREQYF. The CDR3 DNA sequence: TGTGCCAGCAGCCCCCAGCGGAATAGGAGGGAGCAGTACTTC.

This sequence joins TRBV18 and TRBJ2-7; D is uncertain. V was cut by 6 bases and J by 2 bases, with 11 bases left in between. From germline, CDR1 is KGHSH and CDR2 LQKENI. CDR3 length: 13 residues. CDR3 amino acids: CASSLTPPYEQYF. In nucleotides, the CDR3 is TGTGCCAGCTCCCTCACACCGCCCTACGAGCAGTACTTC. Supplemented by reference TRBV18 and TRBJ2-7, the full variable domain reads NAGVMQNPRHLVRRRGQEARLRCSPMKGHSHVYWYRQLPEEGLKFMVYLQKENIIDESGMPKERFSAEFPKEGPSILRIQQVVRGDSAAYFCASSLTPPYEQYFGPGTRLTVT.

This clone was recorded once. The genes are TRBV7-9 and TRBJ1-4, with D possibly matching TRBD1 (5 bases). V lost 2 bases to trimming and J lost 4 bases, with 14 bases between them. Germline CDR1 is SEHNR and CDR2 is FQNEAQ (reference sequence). The CDR3 has 16 amino acids. CDR3 loop: CASSLKDSEYNEKLFF. DNA of the CDR3: TGTGCCAGCAGCTTAAAAGACAGCGAGTATAATGAAAAACTGTTTTTT.

V usage is TRBV7-2 and J usage is TRBJ2-3, with 12 bases fitting TRBD2. The V segment lost 2 bases and the J segment 0 bases; nucleotides outside the gene matches: 3. The CDR3 contains 17 residues. Per germline, CDR1 SGHTA and CDR2 FQGNSA. The CDR3 sequence: CASSLYGTSGSTDTQYF. CDR3 sequence (DNA): TGTGCCAGCAGCTTATACGGGACTAGCGGGAGCACAGATACGCAGTATTTT. Complete variable domain (other parts from reference TRBV7-2 and TRBJ2-3): GAGVSQSPSNKVTEKGKDVELRCDPISGHTALYWYRQSLGQGLEFLIYFQGNSAPDKSGLPSDRFSAERTGGSVSTLTIQRTQQEDSAVYLCASSLYGTSGSTDTQYFGPGTRLTVL.

The chain couples TRBV7-2 to TRBJ2-5; D gene uncertain. V dropped 0 bases and J dropped 4 bases, with 3 bases sitting between them. Germline V gives CDR1 SGHTA, CDR2 FQGNSA. This CDR3 is built from 12 residues. CDR3 nucleotides: TGTGCCAGCAGCTTAGCGGCAGAGACCCAGTACTTC. This codes for CASSLAAETQYF.

This clone was observed a handful of times. V gene TRBV27 combines with J gene TRBJ1-3; D is possibly TRBD1 (6 bases). The ends were cut back, 6 bases at V and 0 bases at J, with 12 bases in the middle. This CDR3 region has 15 residues. Germline values: CDR1 MNHEY, CDR2 SMNVEV (reference sequence). The CDR3 sequence: CASRRTASSGNTIYF. The CDR3, as DNA: TGTGCCAGCAGGAGGACAGCAAGCTCTGGAAACACCATATATTTT.

The gene calls are TRBV29-1 and TRBJ2-4; unclear D gene. From germline, CDR1 is SQVTM and CDR2 ANQGSEA. Trimming removed 7 bases from V and 2 bases from J, with 9 bases in between. This CDR3 region has 12 residues. CDR3 coding DNA: TGCAGCGGGACGGGTCCCAAAAACATTCAGTACTTC. It codes for CSGTGPKNIQYF. Using reference TRBV29-1 and TRBJ2-4 for the parts outside the CDR3, the full variable domain is SAVISQKPSRDICQRGTSLTIQCQVDSQVTMMFWYRQQPGQSLTLIATANQGSEATYESGFVIDKFPISRPNLTFSTLTVSNMSPEDSSIYLCSGTGPKNIQYFGAGTRLSVL.

The genes are TRBV7-9 and TRBJ2-1, with D possibly called TRBD1 or TRBD2 (5 bases each). This CDR3 is 14 amino acids long. Per the germline V gene, CDR1 is SEHNR and CDR2 is FQNEAQ (reference sequence). The V and J ends lost 5 bases and 4 bases respectively, with 12 bases between them. CDR3 region: CASSTSGQYNEQFF. The CDR3 nucleotides are TGTGCCAGCAGCACAAGCGGACAATACAATGAGCAGTTCTTC.

The chain recombines TRBV7-9 with TRBJ2-3; D is tentatively TRBD1 or TRBD2 (7 bases each). This CDR3 region has 17 residues. Germline assignment: CDR1 SEHNR and CDR2 FQNEAQ (reference sequence). The V and J ends lost 1 base and 0 bases respectively, with 14 bases between them. The CDR3 coding sequence is TGTGCCAGCAGCTTAGAGGGGGCTAGCGGAAGCACAGATACGCAGTATTTT. It translates to CASSLEGASGSTDTQYF.

For the CDR3, the DNA is TGTGCCAGCAGTTACTTTGCCGGACGAGTGGAGCTGTTTTTT. Translating it yields CASSYFAGRVELFF. The chain carries TRBV6-5 and TRBJ2-2; D remains ambiguous. The CDR3 covers 14 residues. Trimming removed 1 base from V and 10 bases from J, with 13 bases in between. The germline V gene encodes CDR1 MNHEY and CDR2 SVGAGI.

This sequence joins TRBV14 and TRBJ2-7; the D gene could be TRBD1 or TRBD2 (5 bases each). Germline CDR1 is SGHDN and CDR2 is FVKESK. The CDR3 spans 16 residues. The V and J ends lost 4 bases and 3 bases respectively, with 19 bases between them. The CDR3 DNA sequence: TGTGCCAGCAGCCGAGGGGCTGTCCCTAGGTACTACGAGCAGTACTTC. This gives the protein CASSRGAVPRYYEQYF.

The chain recombines TRBV19 with TRBJ2-2; tentatively, D is TRBD2 (5 bases). V was cut by 6 bases and J by 4 bases, with 9 bases left in between. The germline gives CDR1 LNHDA, CDR2 SQIVND (reference sequence). The CDR3 contains 13 residues. The CDR3 region is CASSGIFTGELFF. The CDR3 DNA is TGTGCCAGTAGCGGGATATTCACCGGGGAGCTGTTTTTT.

The rearrangement joins TRBV20-1 to TRBJ1-5, with D possibly TRBD1 on 6 matching bases. The germline V gene has CDR1 DFQATT and CDR2 SNEGSKA (reference sequence). V dropped 6 bases and J dropped 9 bases, with 12 bases sitting between them. The CDR3 totals 11 residues. The CDR3 DNA reads TGCAGTGCGCAAACAGGGTTGCCCCAGCATTTT. Amino acids: CSAQTGLPQHF.